This is a list of T cell receptor beta chains from one sample in a study of OX40 agonist ivuxolimab in advanced cancers. Clones were sequenced by immunoSEQ multiplex PCR, and TCRdb holds only the in-frame ones, with some missing. The sample has about 38,000 clones, 70% to 80% seen once. The specimen was CD4+ or CD8+ T cells sorted from blood, collected in a trial of the OX40 agonist ivuxolimab. These TCRs come from an adult with an advanced solid tumor such as melanoma, head and neck, liver or kidney cancer. The conserved cysteine and the conserved F or W are not part of the CDR3 here. Fields, in order: V gene, J gene, D gene, CDR3 protein. A D gene is named only where the DNA matches it firmly.

V gene: TRBV6-1
J gene: TRBJ2-4
D gene: TRBD1
CDR3 protein: ASSVYSGTGGSEGIQY

V gene: TRBV21-1
J gene: TRBJ2-3
D gene: -
CDR3 protein: ASSARDPSTDTQY

V gene: TRBV28
J gene: TRBJ2-6
D gene: -
CDR3 protein: ASSLFEGSGANVLT

V gene: TRBV19
J gene: TRBJ2-5
D gene: -
CDR3 protein: ASSEGTRRSETQY

V gene: TRBV7-2
J gene: TRBJ1-3
D gene: -
CDR3 protein: ASSLVGGGGNTIY

V gene: TRBV27
J gene: TRBJ2-5
D gene: TRBD2
CDR3 protein: ASSLGTSGRETQY

V gene: TRBV9
J gene: TRBJ1-3
D gene: -
CDR3 protein: ASSSQVGGNTIY

V gene: TRBV29-1
J gene: TRBJ1-1
D gene: -
CDR3 protein: SVEFGQGATEAF

V gene: TRBV11-1
J gene: TRBJ2-1
D gene: -
CDR3 protein: ASSLGYNEQF

V gene: TRBV4-3
J gene: TRBJ2-2
D gene: TRBD2
CDR3 protein: ASSQEKAGGLTGELF

V gene: TRBV7-3
J gene: TRBJ2-1
D gene: -
CDR3 protein: ASSLMSSYNEQF

V gene: TRBV19
J gene: TRBJ2-1
D gene: -
CDR3 protein: ASRGGLSYNEQF

V gene: TRBV7-2
J gene: TRBJ2-5
D gene: -
CDR3 protein: ASSSAYGETQY

V gene: TRBV2
J gene: TRBJ1-5
D gene: -
CDR3 protein: ASSLTGQNQPQH

V gene: TRBV28
J gene: TRBJ2-1
D gene: -
CDR3 protein: ASSPRDEQF

V gene: TRBV5-8
J gene: TRBJ2-3
D gene: -
CDR3 protein: ASSLAATSPTDTQY

V gene: TRBV29-1
J gene: TRBJ2-1
D gene: -
CDR3 protein: SVETYNEQF

V gene: TRBV11-2
J gene: TRBJ1-3
D gene: -
CDR3 protein: ASSAQEAGNTIY

V gene: TRBV4-3
J gene: TRBJ1-5
D gene: TRBD1
CDR3 protein: ASSQDTGVQPQH

V gene: TRBV30
J gene: TRBJ1-1
D gene: TRBD1
CDR3 protein: PWDRNQNDAF

V gene: TRBV9
J gene: TRBJ2-3
D gene: TRBD2
CDR3 protein: ASSVTAGGAGDTQY

V gene: TRBV5-5
J gene: TRBJ2-2
D gene: -
CDR3 protein: ASSLYTGRAATNTGELF

V gene: TRBV27
J gene: TRBJ1-6
D gene: -
CDR3 protein: ASSSSGAANSPLH

V gene: TRBV10-1
J gene: TRBJ2-2
D gene: TRBD2
CDR3 protein: ASHPINLKGLAATGELF

V gene: TRBV20-1
J gene: TRBJ2-1
D gene: -
CDR3 protein: STFIGNEQF

V gene: TRBV7-8
J gene: TRBJ1-1
D gene: -
CDR3 protein: ASSETTEAF

V gene: TRBV7-3
J gene: TRBJ2-3
D gene: TRBD1
CDR3 protein: ASSFGQGADTQY

V gene: TRBV9
J gene: TRBJ1-2
D gene: TRBD1
CDR3 protein: ASGDRERSGYT

V gene: TRBV29-1
J gene: TRBJ2-2
D gene: -
CDR3 protein: SVAGGGRSGELF

V gene: TRBV19
J gene: TRBJ1-2
D gene: -
CDR3 protein: ASTPGRVERGYT

V gene: TRBV5-1
J gene: TRBJ2-1
D gene: TRBD2
CDR3 protein: ASSAGTMGNEQF

V gene: TRBV4-2
J gene: TRBJ1-1
D gene: -
CDR3 protein: ASSQVGSITEAF

V gene: TRBV15
J gene: TRBJ2-3
D gene: TRBD2
CDR3 protein: ATSSITPGLASTDTQY